Following are 13 T cell receptor beta chains from one sample sequenced in a study of radiation and T cells in renal cell carcinoma. Treatment reported: treatment-naive control, cytoreductive nephrectomy. Clones were sequenced by immunoSEQ multiplex PCR, and TCRdb holds only the in-frame ones, with some missing. The sample has about 25,000 clones; 55% to 70% are singletons. The sequencing used tumor tissue, collected from a patient whose treatment was nephrectomy without radiotherapy. The origin of the receptors is a man in his forties with renal cell carcinoma.

The J gene is TRBJ2-3, the V gene TRBV10-2; D unresolved. Germline assignment: CDR1 WSHSY and CDR2 SAAADI. The CDR3 is 15 amino acids. V was shortened by 0 bases and J by 6 bases, with 13 bases between the two germline ends. The CDR3 DNA is TGCGCCAGCAGTGAGTCGGAGTCAGGAGTTGATACGCAGTATTTT. It is translated as CASSESESGVDTQYF.

The J gene is TRBJ2-2, the V gene TRBV5-4; weak D call: TRBD2 (5 bases). Germline V gene data show CDR1 as SGHNT and CDR2 as YYREEE (reference sequence). The length of the CDR3 is 14 residues. V was clipped by 0 bases and J by 3 bases, with 6 bases between them. CDR3 nucleotides: TGTGCCAGCAGCTTGGAGAGGGACACCGGGGAGCTGTTTTTT. This translates into CASSLERDTGELFF.

This clone was counted only a few times. V is TRBV10-2 and J is TRBJ2-3, with a possible D match to TRBD2 (7 bases). Germline lookup yields CDR1 WSHSY and CDR2 SAAADI. The CDR3 contains 15 residues. V was shortened by 9 bases and J by 5 bases, with 21 bases between the two germline ends. CDR3 residues: CASEGERGGGDTQYF. CDR3 DNA sequence: TGCGCCAGTGAAGGGGAAAGGGGGGGCGGAGATACGCAGTATTTT.

A single count supports this clone. The V call is TRBV28, the J call TRBJ1-1, with TRBD1 matching over 9 bases. Germline CDR1 MDHEN, CDR2 SYDVKM. This CDR3 contains 14 residues. V lost 4 bases and J lost 5; bases outside the gene matches: 5. The CDR3 loop reads CASSSGQGKTEAFF. The DNA of the CDR3 is TGTGCCAGCAGTTCGGGACAGGGAAAGACTGAAGCTTTCTTT.

The V call is TRBV5-1, the J call TRBJ2-7; 9 nucleotides align to TRBD1. Germline values: CDR1 SGHRS, CDR2 YFSETQ. V was clipped by 7 bases and J by 7 bases; unmatched bases: 9. This CDR3 spans 13 amino acids. This CDR3 is CASRPQGAREQYF. Written as DNA, the CDR3 is TGCGCCAGCCGTCCACAGGGGGCAAGGGAGCAGTACTTC.

This chain connects TRBV7-9 to TRBJ1-1; D gene uncertain. CDR3 length: 14 residues. CDR1 and CDR2 (germline): SEHNR, FQNEAQ (reference sequence). V lost 8 bases to trimming and J lost 3 bases, with 16 bases between them. Here the CDR3 reads CASATLAGYTEAFF. CDR3 in DNA: TGTGCCAGCGCTACCCTAGCAGGATACACTGAAGCTTTCTTT.

The chain employs TRBV28 and TRBJ2-7; 8 bases agree with TRBD1. The CDR3 consists of 14 residues. With V trimmed by 4 bases and J by 3 bases, 5 bases remained unmatched. Germline CDR1 MDHEN, CDR2 SYDVKM. As DNA, the CDR3 is TGTGCCAGCAGTTGGGGGACAGGTGACTACGAGCAGTACGTC. Protein: CASSWGTGDYEQYV.

This clone was picked up one time. V and J are TRBV18 and TRBJ1-2; D may be TRBD1 (5 bases). V lost 3 bases and J 7 bases, leaving 18 bases between the germline ends. In germline, CDR1 is KGHSH, CDR2 LQKENI. This CDR3 is built from 15 residues. CDR3 in amino acids: CASSPPGLLGFGYTF. In nucleotides, the CDR3 is TGTGCCAGCTCACCTCCGGGGCTCTTGGGCTTTGGCTACACCTTC.

This clone was seen a handful of times. J is TRBJ1-3 and V is TRBV7-2; unclear D gene. The CDR3 loop spans 15 amino acids. Germline CDR1 and CDR2: SGHTA and FQGNSA. Trimming left V 0 bases short and J 0 bases short, with 6 bases between. CDR3: CASSLAAGSGNTIYF. For the CDR3, the DNA is TGTGCCAGCAGCTTAGCGGCTGGCTCTGGAAACACCATATATTTT.

V and J are TRBV6-6 and TRBJ1-2, with D unresolved. Germline V gives CDR1 MNHNY, CDR2 SVGAGI (reference sequence). The CDR3 contains 14 residues. V was trimmed by 11 bases and J by 4 bases, leaving 20 bases between them. In nucleotides, the CDR3 is TGTGCCTCCTATGTGGGCAGGAAACTCTATGGCTACACCTTC. The encoded protein is CASYVGRKLYGYTF.

This clone was found once. The chain couples TRBV27 to TRBJ1-6, with D possibly TRBD1 on 6 matching bases. The V and J ends lost 5 bases and 6 bases respectively, with 14 bases between them. The germline V gene has CDR1 MNHEY and CDR2 SMNVEV (reference sequence). The CDR3 has 15 amino acids. CDR3 loop: CASSIQGGGNSPLHF. CDR3 bases: TGTGCCAGCAGTATACAGGGAGGTGGTAATTCACCCCTCCACTTT.

Only a few counts were recorded for this clone. The V gene is TRBV19, the J gene TRBJ1-3, with D tentatively TRBD1 (5 bases). Trimming left V 7 bases short and J 3 bases short, with 13 bases between. Germline V gene lookup returns CDR1 LNHDA and CDR2 SQIVND (reference sequence). CDR3 length: 14 residues. The CDR3 DNA follows: TGTGCCAGTACCGGGGGAGCCCTTGGAAACACCATATATTTT. This codes for CASTGGALGNTIYF.

The CDR3 nucleotides are TGTGCCAGCAGTCCGACGGGGAGGGTCACTGAAGCTTTCTTT. Its protein product is CASSPTGRVTEAFF. The chain carries TRBV27 and TRBJ1-1; D gene unclear. V dropped 5 bases and J dropped 4 bases, with 14 bases sitting between them. This CDR3 has 14 amino acids. Germline CDR1 MNHEY, CDR2 SMNVEV (reference sequence).